These 17 T cell receptor beta chains share one sample of origin, sequenced in a study of blood T cell repertoires in COVID-19. Profiled with immunoSEQ multiplex PCR; TCRdb holds only in-frame clones, not every one. Of 15,000 to 20,000 clones listed, under 95% are singletons. Source material: peripheral blood. Every receptor here comes from a human donor in a cohort sampled during active COVID-19.

This clone was detected only a few times. This chain uses TRBV11-2 with TRBJ2-7; tentatively, D is TRBD2 (5 bases). Trimming shortened V by 1 base and J by 5 bases, and 12 bases separated the two germline ends. Germline V lookup: CDR1 SGHAT, CDR2 FQNNGV. The CDR3 sequence is 14 residues long. DNA for the CDR3: TGTGCCAGCAGCTTAGGGACCCGAGGGAACGAGCAGTACTTC. It is translated as CASSLGTRGNEQYF.

The rearrangement joins TRBV28 to TRBJ2-3, with 11 bases fitting TRBD2. The V gene end was trimmed by 7 bases and the J gene end by 8 bases; junction bases not matched to a gene: 14. There are 16 residues in the CDR3. CDR1 MDHEN and CDR2 SYDVKM come from the germline V gene. CDR3 loop: CASNLPIAGGPGTQYF. CDR3 bases: TGTGCCAGCAACTTACCCATAGCGGGAGGGCCGGGTACGCAGTATTTT.

This chain joins TRBV28 and TRBJ2-3; 8 nucleotides match TRBD2. The CDR3 loop spans 16 amino acids. The trim removed 6 bases at V and 4 bases at J, leaving 12 bases unmatched. Germline CDR1 MDHEN, CDR2 SYDVKM. The CDR3 nucleotides are TGTGCCAGCAGCCCAGCAGGTACTAGCGGCCCAGATACGCAGTATTTT. Its protein product is CASSPAGTSGPDTQYF.

The rearrangement uses TRBV15 and TRBJ1-2, with D tentatively TRBD1 (5 bases). CDR3 length: 16 residues. V dropped 3 bases and J dropped 1 base, with 15 bases sitting between them. Looked up from germline, CDR1 is LNHNV and CDR2 is YYDKDF (reference sequence). This chain's CDR3 is CATSREGLRDNYGYTF. The CDR3 bases are TGTGCCACCAGCAGGGAGGGACTGAGAGATAACTATGGCTACACCTTC.

The chain links TRBV5-1 to TRBJ2-1; D is uncertain. The CDR3 extends over 12 amino acids. Deletions cut 4 bases from V and 5 bases from J, with 7 bases between. Germline lookup yields CDR1 SGHRS and CDR2 YFSETQ. CDR3 protein: CASSRGDNEQFF. CDR3 nucleotides: TGCGCCAGCAGCAGAGGAGACAATGAGCAGTTCTTC. Full variable domain (rest looked up from reference TRBV5-1 and TRBJ2-1): KAGVTQTPRYLIKTRGQQVTLSCSPISGHRSVSWYQQTPGQGLQFLFEYFSETQRNKGNFPGRFSGRQFSNSRSEMNVSTLELGDSALYLCASSRGDNEQFFGPGTRLTVL.

The gene calls are TRBV18 and TRBJ2-3, with TRBD2 matching 13 bases. Germline CDR1 is KGHSH and CDR2 is LQKENI. The CDR3 loop spans 20 amino acids. Trimming took 3 bases from V and 4 from J; bases not matched to a gene: 16. The CDR3 protein is CASSPDIRLAGGSSSDTQYF. In DNA form, the CDR3 reads TGTGCCAGCTCACCCGACATCCGACTAGCGGGGGGCTCGTCTTCAGATACGCAGTATTTT.

The chain combines TRBV4-1 with TRBJ2-2; TRBD1 matches at 10 bases. This CDR3 comprises 16 residues. Losses at the gene ends were 1 base for V and 3 bases for J; bases not matched to a gene: 2. Germline CDR1 and CDR2: MGHRA and YSYEKL. The CDR3 bases are TGCGCCAGCAGCCAAGCGGGGACAGGGGACACCGGGGAGCTGTTTTTT. It encodes CASSQAGTGDTGELFF.

This sequence joins TRBV5-1 and TRBJ2-7; 9 bases match TRBD1. Germline trimming cut 3 bases from V and 4 bases from J; bases unmatched to any gene: 5. The germline CDR1 and CDR2 sequences are SGHRS and YFSETQ. The CDR3 length is 14 residues. The CDR3 here is CASSWGGQGYEQYF. CDR3 nucleotides: TGCGCCAGCAGCTGGGGAGGACAGGGGTACGAGCAGTACTTC. The full variable domain, completed using reference TRBV5-1 and TRBJ2-7, is KAGVTQTPRYLIKTRGQQVTLSCSPISGHRSVSWYQQTPGQGLQFLFEYFSETQRNKGNFPGRFSGRQFSNSRSEMNVSTLELGDSALYLCASSWGGQGYEQYFGPGTRLTVT.

J is TRBJ2-1 and V is TRBV7-9; D is uncertain. The CDR3 runs 11 residues. CDR1 SEHNR and CDR2 FQNEAQ come from the germline V gene (reference sequence). The germline V and J ends were trimmed by 3 bases and 10 bases, with 7 bases remaining between them. CDR3: CASSFSLEQFF. The CDR3 coding sequence is TGTGCCAGCAGCTTCTCCCTAGAGCAGTTCTTC.

The chain joins TRBV5-1 to TRBJ2-6; TRBD2 might be the D (5 bases). V was cut by 4 bases and J by 0 bases, with 8 bases left in between. Per the germline V gene, CDR1 is SGHRS and CDR2 is YFSETQ. This CDR3 region has 15 residues. CDR3 sequence reads: CASSGSISGANVLTF. CDR3 sequence (DNA): TGCGCCAGCAGCGGGAGCATCTCTGGGGCCAACGTCCTGACTTTC.

The V gene is TRBV9, the J gene TRBJ1-2; 11 bases align to TRBD1. The V gene's germline CDR1 is SGDLS and CDR2 YYNGEE. The J segment lost 3 bases and the V segment lost 2 bases, leaving 3 bases of the junction unmatched. The CDR3 totals 15 residues. The CDR3, as DNA: TGTGCCAGCAGCGTCGGGACAGGGGGAGACTATGGCTACACCTTC. This encodes CASSVGTGGDYGYTF.

The V gene is TRBV5-1, the J gene TRBJ1-1; 10 nucleotides align to TRBD1. Germline CDR1 is SGHRS and CDR2 is YFSETQ. The V gene end was trimmed by 2 bases and the J gene end by 4 bases; junction bases not matched to a gene: 2. The CDR3 covers 14 residues. This CDR3 reads CASSFGTGATEAFF. CDR3 nucleotides: TGCGCCAGCAGCTTTGGGACAGGGGCCACTGAAGCTTTCTTT.

This clone was detected once. The chain is built from TRBV4-2 and TRBJ2-2, with D possibly TRBD1 on 5 matching bases. The CDR3 extends over 14 amino acids. V was trimmed by 2 bases and J by 6 bases, leaving 10 bases between them. In germline, CDR1 is LGHNA, CDR2 YNFKEQ. CDR3 sequence: CASSQPSGSGELFF. The CDR3 DNA reads as TGTGCCAGCAGCCAACCTTCAGGGTCCGGGGAGCTGTTTTTT.

The gene calls are TRBV7-3 and TRBJ2-2; no firm D call. V lost 0 bases and J lost 6, with 5 bases in between. Germline V CDR1 and CDR2: SGHTA, FQGTGA. The CDR3 length is 13 residues. DNA of the CDR3: TGTGCCAGCAGCTTAACTGGGCCCGGGGAGCTGTTTTTT. This translates into CASSLTGPGELFF.

This clone was counted a single time. The gene calls are TRBV6-5 and TRBJ1-2; possibly TRBD1 for D (5 bases). Germline V gives CDR1 MNHEY, CDR2 SVGAGI. Trimming stripped 6 bases from V and 0 bases from J, with 8 bases between. The CDR3 covers 13 residues. In DNA form, the CDR3 reads TGTGCCAGCAGGCAGACAGCTAACTATGGCTACACCTTC. Protein sequence: CASRQTANYGYTF.

The chain couples TRBV29-1 to TRBJ2-5, with TRBD1 matching over 10 bases. This CDR3 has 15 amino acids. Per germline, CDR1 SQVTM and CDR2 ANQGSEA. V lost 5 bases, J lost 1 base, and 7 bases stayed unmatched. DNA of the CDR3: TGCAGCGTTACCGGGACAGGGGCCCCCCAAGAGACCCAGTACTTC. Translated: CSVTGTGAPQETQYF.

The chain has TRBV6-2 or TRBV6-3 and TRBJ1-1, with 8 bases aligning to TRBD1. Germline assignment: CDR1 MNHEY and CDR2 SVGEGT. The CDR3 is 13 residues long. The junction had 4 bases not matched to a gene; V was cut back by 6 bases and J by 4 bases. CDR3: CASSTTGGTEAFF. Written as DNA, the CDR3 is TGTGCCAGCAGCACTACAGGGGGCACTGAAGCTTTCTTT.